A selection of T cell receptor beta chains follows, all from one sample in a study of cytomegalovirus exposure and HLA in healthy donors. Here immunoSEQ multiplex PCR was the method, and the copy in TCRdb shows in-frame clones only, minus some. The sample includes 140,000 to 150,000 clones, about 73% of them seen just once. Sequencing was performed on PBMCs. These receptors originate from a man aged 35 to 55 in good health and CMV-seropositive. The CDR3 runs from the conserved cysteine through the conserved F or W. Fields, in order: V gene, J gene, D gene, CDR3 protein. The D gene is left open where the match is weak.

v_gene: TRBV27; j_gene: TRBJ2-1; d_gene: TRBD2; CDR3aa: CASRLAGATSYNEQFF
v_gene: TRBV29-1; j_gene: TRBJ2-7; d_gene: -; CDR3aa: CSVEERERGIKQYF
v_gene: TRBV5-6; j_gene: TRBJ2-3; d_gene: TRBD2; CDR3aa: CASSKLSSGWATDTQYF
v_gene: TRBV19; j_gene: TRBJ2-1; d_gene: -; CDR3aa: CASSVESSSYNEQFF
v_gene: TRBV2; j_gene: TRBJ2-3; d_gene: TRBD2; CDR3aa: CASRAGLAGEDTQYF
v_gene: TRBV7-9; j_gene: TRBJ2-5; d_gene: TRBD1; CDR3aa: CASSAPGTGETQYF
v_gene: TRBV27; j_gene: TRBJ2-7; d_gene: TRBD1; CDR3aa: CASSSQGARGEQYF
v_gene: TRBV7-3; j_gene: TRBJ2-2; d_gene: TRBD1; CDR3aa: CASSLMGQGNTGELFF
v_gene: TRBV4-1; j_gene: TRBJ2-6; d_gene: -; CDR3aa: CASSQAQGSGANVLTF
v_gene: TRBV11-2; j_gene: TRBJ2-2; d_gene: TRBD2; CDR3aa: CASNPGRAFEQDGELFF
v_gene: TRBV29-1; j_gene: TRBJ2-7; d_gene: -; CDR3aa: CSVESGADYEQYF
v_gene: TRBV27; j_gene: TRBJ2-5; d_gene: -; CDR3aa: CASSLVAQETQYF
v_gene: TRBV7-9; j_gene: TRBJ2-2; d_gene: TRBD2; CDR3aa: CASRGKGLAGGTGELFF
v_gene: TRBV6-5; j_gene: TRBJ1-6; d_gene: -; CDR3aa: CASQGFLDSPLHF
v_gene: TRBV7-9; j_gene: TRBJ1-2; d_gene: -; CDR3aa: CSSSSAGTTYGYTF
v_gene: TRBV4-1; j_gene: TRBJ1-1; d_gene: TRBD1; CDR3aa: CASSQDRQGFTEAFF
v_gene: TRBV28; j_gene: TRBJ1-3; d_gene: -; CDR3aa: CASRRTGVGNTIYF
v_gene: TRBV19; j_gene: TRBJ1-1; d_gene: -; CDR3aa: CASSSTIVNTEAFF
v_gene: TRBV6-5; j_gene: TRBJ2-5; d_gene: -; CDR3aa: CASSPPGVQRETQYF
v_gene: TRBV7-3; j_gene: TRBJ2-2; d_gene: -; CDR3aa: CASSLTAGLNTGELFF
v_gene: TRBV6-1; j_gene: TRBJ2-7; d_gene: TRBD2; CDR3aa: CATQNPGLAVYEQYF
v_gene: TRBV21-1; j_gene: TRBJ1-5; d_gene: -; CDR3aa: CASSKANRGYQPQHF
v_gene: TRBV25-1; j_gene: TRBJ1-4; d_gene: -; CDR3aa: CASRVLDSEGEKLFF
v_gene: TRBV19; j_gene: TRBJ1-3; d_gene: -; CDR3aa: CASSGAGAGNTIYF
v_gene: TRBV7-8; j_gene: TRBJ2-5; d_gene: TRBD1; CDR3aa: CASSLARAGGRKTQYF
v_gene: TRBV7-3; j_gene: TRBJ2-7; d_gene: TRBD2; CDR3aa: CASSLTGTSGSYEQYF
v_gene: TRBV6-5; j_gene: TRBJ1-3; d_gene: TRBD1; CDR3aa: CASSYDREIGNTIYF
v_gene: TRBV30; j_gene: TRBJ2-5; d_gene: TRBD2; CDR3aa: CAWNSGSRETQYF
v_gene: TRBV6-6; j_gene: TRBJ1-2; d_gene: -; CDR3aa: CASKRDDGQGNYGYTF
v_gene: TRBV7-9; j_gene: TRBJ1-2; d_gene: TRBD1; CDR3aa: CSSSSTTGKVRNYGYTF
v_gene: TRBV5-4; j_gene: TRBJ2-1; d_gene: -; CDR3aa: CASSLVGSGEQFF
v_gene: TRBV5-5; j_gene: -; d_gene: TRBD2; CDR3aa: CASSLLRERAYEQYF
v_gene: TRBV11-2; j_gene: TRBJ2-1; d_gene: TRBD2; CDR3aa: CASSSATGTRPYNEQFF
v_gene: TRBV9; j_gene: TRBJ1-1; d_gene: -; CDR3aa: CASSLDPVTEAFF
v_gene: TRBV4-1; j_gene: TRBJ1-1; d_gene: -; CDR3aa: CASSQAQGDTEAFF
v_gene: TRBV10-2; j_gene: TRBJ1-5; d_gene: -; CDR3aa: CASSDRSNNQPQHF
v_gene: TRBV11-2; j_gene: TRBJ2-7; d_gene: -; CDR3aa: CASSLIQTSKVEQYF
v_gene: TRBV30; j_gene: TRBJ2-2; d_gene: -; CDR3aa: CAWRAPGELFF
v_gene: TRBV28; j_gene: TRBJ1-2; d_gene: -; CDR3aa: CASRNSYGYTF
v_gene: TRBV29-1; j_gene: TRBJ2-1; d_gene: -; CDR3aa: CSVVTRLVNNEQFF
v_gene: TRBV5-1; j_gene: TRBJ1-2; d_gene: TRBD1; CDR3aa: CASSLGQGFGYTF
v_gene: TRBV5-1; j_gene: TRBJ2-3; d_gene: -; CDR3aa: CASSPTGSHTDTQYF
v_gene: TRBV28; j_gene: TRBJ2-1; d_gene: TRBD1; CDR3aa: CASSRSGTGDAYNEQFF
v_gene: TRBV28; j_gene: TRBJ2-7; d_gene: -; CDR3aa: CASTLGQVAYEQYF
v_gene: TRBV19; j_gene: TRBJ2-5; d_gene: TRBD1; CDR3aa: CASRGWTGGSKTQYF
v_gene: TRBV6-6; j_gene: TRBJ2-3; d_gene: TRBD2; CDR3aa: CASRGTSGRGGTQYF
v_gene: TRBV6-5; j_gene: TRBJ2-7; d_gene: -; CDR3aa: CASRATGKLLTGQYF
v_gene: TRBV5-1; j_gene: TRBJ1-5; d_gene: TRBD1; CDR3aa: CASSGQGGQPQHF
v_gene: TRBV5-1; j_gene: TRBJ2-5; d_gene: -; CDR3aa: CASSLHQSPRRETQYF
v_gene: TRBV30; j_gene: TRBJ1-5; d_gene: -; CDR3aa: CAWSPGGGQPQHF
v_gene: TRBV19; j_gene: TRBJ1-5; d_gene: -; CDR3aa: CASSLTASNQPQHF
v_gene: TRBV14; j_gene: TRBJ2-7; d_gene: -; CDR3aa: CASSQDGGYEQYF
v_gene: TRBV7-9; j_gene: TRBJ1-4; d_gene: TRBD1; CDR3aa: CASSLGDRWNEKLFF
v_gene: TRBV9; j_gene: TRBJ2-2; d_gene: TRBD1; CDR3aa: CASRPGGLGTGELFF
v_gene: TRBV2; j_gene: TRBJ1-5; d_gene: TRBD1; CDR3aa: CASSRGQGDKGAQHF